This TCR beta chain emerged from a study of vaccination and CD4 T cells after COVID-19 (dated by TCRdb to between 2022 and 2023). With respect to the entire study: Convalescent patients had a positive SARS-CoV-2 result on nasal swab PCR, and of these patients, nine had mild disease and one had severe disease. Six males and four females were included in the convalescent cohort, with two Hispanic individuals, seven Caucasians, two Asians and one multiracial person represented. Participants got two doses of the Pfizer-BioNTech BNT162b2 vaccine (n=8) or two doses of the Moderna mRNA-1273 vaccine (n=2). Post-COVID blood samples were collected from convalescent patients a median of approximately 100 days after diagnosis, with a range of about 35 to 170 days. Post-vaccine blood samples were taken a median of about 72 days after the second vaccine dose, with a range of about 14 to 241 days. Culture stimuli were overlapping spike peptide pools from SARS-CoV-2 and from the common cold coronaviruses HCoV-NL63, HCoV-OC43 and HCoV-229E. Control cultures used a CEFX viral epitope pool as positive control, an HIV-1 Nef peptide pool as negative control, or no peptide. In 10 COVID-19 convalescent patients and a handful of infection-naive healthy vaccine recipients, researchers compared the spike-specific CD4+ TCR repertoire from before mRNA vaccination with the repertoire from after. Study-wide conclusions, independent of this receptor: Although the median number of SARS-CoV-2-reactive clonotypes went up from 20 to 25 after infection to roughly 40 after vaccination, the increase was not significant. Of the vaccine-specific clones in convalescent patients, 304 of 307, or nearly all, reacted only to SARS-CoV-2 spike and did not cross-react with common cold coronaviruses. In convalescent patients, a median roughly 86% of post-vaccine SARS-CoV-2-reactive clones were detected only after vaccination, suggesting vaccine-specific priming. Relatively few convalescent patients were included in the study, and early timepoints after natural infection were not analyzed.

Receptor libraries were prepared by PCR. TCR sequencing of DNA from cultured CD4+ T cells used the Oncomine TCR Beta short-read assay at the Johns Hopkins FTIC core. The QIAamp micro DNA kit was used to extract genomic DNA from the cultured CD4+ T cells. Oncomine TCR Beta libraries from cultured CD4+ T cells were pooled with unique dual indexes and sequenced on an Illumina iSeq 100. Under the source paper's analysis protocol: Non-productive sequences were removed, and CDR3s not starting with C, not ending with F or W, or shorter than 7 amino acids were discarded. The MANAFEST web application identified antigen-specific clonotypes by comparing peptide-stimulated wells against reference wells and other culture wells. Positive clones required FDR below 0.05, an odds ratio above 5, and productive frequency above 0.1% in at least two of three replicate wells. A clonotype counted as cross-reactive if it showed significant expansion both in the SARS-CoV-2 spike wells and in at least one common cold coronavirus spike condition. Using R version 3.6.1, CDR3 homology was evaluated through Levenshtein distances (stringdist) along with unrooted phylogenetic trees (ape). TCRdb reanalyzed the raw reads on its own, using fastp at Q25 for trimming and MiXCR for clone calling, and kept in-frame beta chains. Rows with one shared CDR3 protein collapse into an entry with the most common genes and DNA. In this record, the V and J calls reflect TCRdb's handling and not the investigators' own analysis. The sample includes 9,000 to 10,000 distinct CDR3 sequences, with roughly 44% observed a single time. 12% of the sample belongs to the ten largest clones.

A note on this clonotype: Its antigen is still unknown. Base-call qualities are not available, and no considerably larger clone is one nucleotide away.

What this sample's treatment or condition label stands for: 10-day PBMC culture with coronavirus spike peptide pools or control peptides (ViraFEST assay). The ViraFEST assay was used in the study, in which antigen-specific T cells were expanded with peptide pools and expanded clonotypes were subsequently identified by TCR sequencing. Positive SARS-CoV-2 PCR tests in the convalescent patients dated from March to December 2020, before Alpha, Beta and Delta variants emerged in the United States. PBMCs were cultured at about 2 million per well in IMDM supplemented with 5% human AB serum and about 10 IU/ml IL-2, with 10 ug/ml peptide pools added. On days 3 and 7, half of the culture medium was replaced with fresh IL-2-containing medium. CD4+ T cells were isolated after roughly eleven days of culture through negative selection using the EasySep CD4+ T cell isolation kit. Ficoll-Paque Plus gradient centrifugation was used to isolate PBMCs from whole blood, and the isolated PBMCs were then either used fresh or cryopreserved at -140C. Culture conditions were generally each tested in triplicate wells.

Material for sequencing was CD4+ T cells from blood, cultured in vitro. The TCR was taken from a human donor who had recovered from COVID-19.

The CDR3 amino acid sequence is: CASRARQRFLTTYEQYF. The DNA sequence is as follows: TGTGCCAGCAGAGCTCGACAGCGCTTCTTAACGACCTACGAGCAGTACTTC. The receptor chain draws on TRBV2 and TRBJ2-7, with a weak D call of TRBD1 (5 bases match). V and J are truncated by 6 bases and 2 bases respectively, leaving an intervening sequence of 23 bases. From cysteine to phenylalanine, the CDR3 is 17 amino acids long. The retained sequence is limited to the CDR3, 51 bases, with the frame set at the first base. CDR1 SNHLY and CDR2 FYNNEI were looked up in the germline V gene.